Below are 27 T cell receptor beta chains sequenced from a single sample in a study of Tregs in tolerant kidney transplant recipients. Clones were read by immunoSEQ multiplex PCR, and TCRdb kept only the in-frame ones, dropping some. The table lists about 69,000 clones, approximately 88% of them singletons. Material: CD4+ T cells from blood, obtained before the transplant. The source is a human donor who received a combined kidney and bone marrow transplant.

The rearrangement joins TRBV28 to TRBJ1-3; no clear D. Trimming removed 6 bases from V and 7 bases from J, with 7 bases in between. Germline values: CDR1 MDHEN, CDR2 SYDVKM. This CDR3 comprises 11 residues. CDR3 nucleotide sequence: TGTGCCAGCAGCATTCCCAACACCATATATTTT. It codes for CASSIPNTIYF.

Written as DNA, the CDR3 is TGTGCCTGGAGTGTACTTACCGGGAAAAACATTCAGTACTTC. This encodes CAWSVLTGKNIQYF. The V gene is TRBV30, the J gene TRBJ2-4, with D unresolved. V gave up 0 bases and J gave up 4 bases, with 10 bases separating them. The CDR3 is 14 residues long. Germline CDR1 is GTSNPN and CDR2 is SVGIG (reference sequence).

V usage is TRBV7-2 and J usage is TRBJ2-3; tentative D call: TRBD2 (6 bases). This CDR3 region has 15 residues. Per germline, CDR1 SGHTA and CDR2 FQGNSA. Trimming took off 8 bases at V and 0 bases at J, with 15 bases between the two ends. The CDR3 DNA reads as TGTGCCAGCCTACTTCGGGGGACGAGCACAGATACGCAGTATTTT. Translation: CASLLRGTSTDTQYF.

V usage is TRBV4-3 and J usage is TRBJ2-2; 12 bases line up with TRBD2. CDR1 LGHNA and CDR2 YSLEER come from the germline V gene. V was pared by 0 bases and J by 2 bases, with 4 bases of the junction left unmatched. The CDR3 length is 18 residues. Here the CDR3 reads CASSQDLAGGPNTGELFF. CDR3 nucleotide sequence: TGCGCCAGCAGCCAAGATCTAGCGGGAGGGCCTAACACCGGGGAGCTGTTTTTT.

The chain carries TRBV9 and TRBJ2-1, with 10 bases matching TRBD2. Germline CDR1 is SGDLS and CDR2 is YYNGEE. V lost 4 bases and J lost 8; bases outside the gene matches: 15. This CDR3 has 17 amino acids. Here the CDR3 reads CASSKSYSGRRGDEQFF. The DNA for the CDR3 is TGTGCCAGCAGCAAATCTTATAGCGGGAGGCGGGGGGATGAGCAGTTCTTC. The whole variable domain, filled in from reference TRBV9 and TRBJ2-1, reads DSGVTQTPKHLITATGQRVTLRCSPRSGDLSVYWYQQSLDQGLQFLIQYYNGEERAKGNILERFSAQQFPDLHSELNLSSLELGDSALYFCASSKSYSGRRGDEQFFGPGTRLTVL.

This CDR3 reads CASSLQHRSNEQYF. CDR3 DNA sequence: TGTGCCAGCAGCTTGCAGCACAGGTCGAACGAGCAGTACTTC. The V and J genes are TRBV5-6 and TRBJ2-7; D is perhaps TRBD1 (5 bases). The germline V gene has CDR1 SGHDT and CDR2 YYEEEE. Trimming removed 1 base from V and 5 bases from J, with 13 bases in between. The CDR3 spans 14 residues.

The rearrangement uses TRBV7-2 and TRBJ2-5; D is possibly TRBD1 (5 bases). V lost 5 bases and J 1 base, leaving 14 bases between the germline ends. There are 15 residues in the CDR3. Per the germline V gene, CDR1 is SGHTA and CDR2 is FQGNSA. The CDR3 DNA reads as TGTGCCAGCAGCCAGGGCGGACATACCCAAGAGACCCAGTACTTC. Its translation is CASSQGGHTQETQYF.

This chain connects TRBV5-4 to TRBJ2-3, with TRBD2 matching over 16 bases. The CDR3 loop spans 19 amino acids. V lost 4 bases to trimming and J lost 2 bases; unmatched junction nucleotides: 10. Germline CDR1 and CDR2: SGHNT and YYREEE (reference sequence). The CDR3 coding sequence is TGTGCCAGCAGCCCACAGCCGGGACTAGCGGGAGGGAACACAGATACGCAGTATTTT. Its protein product is CASSPQPGLAGGNTDTQYF.

The V call is TRBV4-1, the J call TRBJ2-7, with D perhaps TRBD1 (5 bases). Deletions cut 1 base from V and 3 bases from J, with 10 bases between. The CDR3 length is 14 residues. Germline CDR1 is MGHRA and CDR2 is YSYEKL. The DNA of the CDR3 is TGCGCCAGCAGCCAAGTTCTTCAGGGCTACGAGCAGTACTTC. The encoded protein is CASSQVLQGYEQYF.

J is TRBJ1-2 and V is TRBV30; no clear D. The ends were cut back, 0 bases at V and 1 base at J, with 6 bases in the middle. This CDR3 region has 13 residues. In germline, CDR1 is GTSNPN, CDR2 SVGIG (reference sequence). CDR3 in amino acids: CAWSVTHNYGYTF. The DNA for the CDR3 is TGTGCCTGGAGTGTCACACATAACTATGGCTACACCTTC. Drawing the rest from reference TRBV30 and TRBJ1-2, the complete variable domain is SQTIHQWPATLVQPVGSPLSLECTVEGTSNPNLYWYRQAAGRGLQLLFYSVGIGQISSEVPQNLSASRPQDRQFILSSKKLLLSDSGFYLCAWSVTHNYGYTFGSGTRLTVV.

This sequence joins TRBV28 and TRBJ2-2; weak D call: TRBD1 (6 bases). CDR3 size: 14 residues. Germline lookup yields CDR1 MDHEN and CDR2 SYDVKM. V lost 7 bases and J 7 bases, leaving 16 bases between the germline ends. The CDR3 DNA reads as TGTGCCAGCACCGACAGGAGATATAACGGGGAGCTGTTTTTT. It encodes CASTDRRYNGELFF.

The rearrangement uses TRBV4-3 and TRBJ2-5; the D is unclear. The CDR3 has 15 amino acids. Trimming removed 0 bases at V and 2 bases at J, with 10 bases between. CDR1 and CDR2 (germline): LGHNA, YSLEER. The CDR3 spells CASSQEWRPQETQYF. CDR3 nucleotide sequence: TGCGCCAGCAGCCAAGAATGGCGGCCGCAAGAGACCCAGTACTTC.

This chain links TRBV28 with TRBJ2-2, with 9 bases that match TRBD1. The germline CDR1 and CDR2 sequences are MDHEN and SYDVKM. Trimming cost V 5 bases and J 3 bases; bases outside gene matches: 4. The CDR3 spans 15 residues. CDR3 amino acids: CASSTGGADTGELFF. DNA for the CDR3: TGTGCCAGCAGTACAGGGGGCGCGGACACCGGGGAGCTGTTTTTT.

This CDR3 is CSASRGSSYEQYF. The CDR3 DNA follows: TGCAGCGCTTCTAGGGGGAGCTCCTACGAGCAGTACTTC. The genes are TRBV29-1 and TRBJ2-7; D is perhaps TRBD1 (6 bases). CDR1 and CDR2 (germline): SQVTM, ANQGSEA. CDR3 length: 13 amino acids. The V and J ends lost 7 bases and 0 bases respectively, with 13 bases between them.

V and J are TRBV5-1 and TRBJ2-7, with 8 bases identical to TRBD2. The CDR3 sequence is 15 residues long. Trimming removed 4 bases from V and 3 bases from J; junction bases left unmatched: 9. Germline V gene data show CDR1 as SGHRS and CDR2 as YFSETQ. Here the CDR3 DNA reads TGCGCCAGCAGCCGAATGACTAGCGCAATCTACGAGCAGTACTTC. Protein product: CASSRMTSAIYEQYF.

V and J are TRBV5-4 and TRBJ1-2; TRBD1 agrees at 9 bases. Germline V CDR1 and CDR2: SGHNT, YYREEE (reference sequence). J gave up 7 bases and V 4 bases, and 5 bases lay outside the gene matches. The CDR3 has 13 residues. The CDR3 reads CASSVDRGSGYTF. The CDR3 DNA follows: TGTGCCAGCAGCGTGGACAGGGGCAGTGGCTACACCTTC.

The J gene is TRBJ2-7, the V gene TRBV11-3; 13 positions agree with TRBD2. V shed 5 bases and J 6 bases; nucleotides not matched to a gene: 10. Germline loops: CDR1 SGHNT, CDR2 YENEEA. The CDR3 is 16 amino acids. The CDR3 protein is CASSQGGLAGEREQYF. In nucleotides, the CDR3 is TGTGCCAGCAGCCAAGGTGGACTAGCGGGAGAGCGCGAGCAGTACTTC.

The chain carries TRBV9 and TRBJ2-7; 13 nucleotides align to TRBD2. With V trimmed by 4 bases and J by 5 bases, 6 bases remained unmatched. Germline CDR1 is SGDLS and CDR2 is YYNGEE. The CDR3 is made up of 15 amino acids. CDR3 amino acids: CASSPRTSGSNEQYF. The CDR3 DNA reads as TGTGCCAGCAGCCCGCGGACTAGCGGGAGTAACGAGCAGTACTTC.

This clone has a handful of counts. The CDR3 loop is CATSIGRGFDGYTF. The CDR3 DNA is TGTGCCACCAGCATAGGCAGGGGGTTCGATGGCTACACCTTC. V is TRBV15 and J is TRBJ1-2, with 7 bases aligning to TRBD1. Germline loops: CDR1 LNHNV, CDR2 YYDKDF (reference sequence). V shed 4 bases and J 6 bases; nucleotides not matched to a gene: 8. The CDR3 is 14 amino acids.

This chain uses TRBV28 with TRBJ2-1; TRBD2 is a possible D gene (5 bases). CDR1 is MDHEN, CDR2 SYDVKM, per germline. V lost 3 bases, J lost 1 base, and 22 bases lay in between. The CDR3 consists of 19 residues. In DNA, the CDR3 is TGTGCCAGCAGTTTTCGTGTTGGAGTAGCGCGGATGTCCTACAATGAGCAGTTCTTC. It specifies CASSFRVGVARMSYNEQFF.

The V gene is TRBV2, the J gene TRBJ2-3, with 8 bases fitting TRBD1. The CDR3 sequence is 15 residues long. The germline CDR1 and CDR2 sequences are SNHLY and FYNNEI. The ends lost 3 bases at V and 2 bases at J; junction bases unmatched: 4. The CDR3 sequence: CASSDWTGITDTQYF. In DNA, the CDR3 is TGTGCCAGCAGTGACTGGACAGGGATCACAGATACGCAGTATTTT.

The V call is TRBV19, the J call TRBJ2-7; D possibly corresponds to TRBD2 (7 bases). CDR3 length: 16 amino acids. CDR1 is LNHDA, CDR2 SQIVND, per germline (reference sequence). Trimming removed 4 bases from V and 5 bases from J, with 21 bases in between. The CDR3 nucleotides are TGTGCCAGTAGTAACTCCTTGGGGGGGCATCAGGACGAGCAGTACTTC. Translation: CASSNSLGGHQDEQYF.

The gene calls are TRBV19 and TRBJ1-2; D gene uncertain. The CDR3 has 17 residues. V lost 6 bases and J 1 base, leaving 21 bases between the germline ends. Germline CDR1 LNHDA, CDR2 SQIVND (reference sequence). The CDR3 is CASRPVDGKNYNYGYTF. The DNA of the CDR3 is TGTGCCAGTAGACCCGTGGACGGGAAGAATTATAACTATGGCTACACCTTC. The full variable domain, completed using reference TRBV19 and TRBJ1-2, is DGGITQSPKYLFRKEGQNVTLSCEQNLNHDAMYWYRQDPGQGLRLIYYSQIVNDFQKGDIAEGYSVSREKKESFPLTVTSAQKNPTAFYLCASRPVDGKNYNYGYTFGSGTRLTVV.

The genes are TRBV7-2 and TRBJ1-2, with 8 bases identical to TRBD1. The junction had 7 bases not matched to a gene; V was cut back by 1 base and J by 6 bases. The CDR3 contains 15 residues. Germline V gene sequence: CDR1 SGHTA, CDR2 FQGNSA. CDR3 DNA: TGTGCCAGCAGCTTAGGCGCAGGGGGCGACCATGGCTACACCTTC. Amino acids: CASSLGAGGDHGYTF.

The chain employs TRBV6-1 and TRBJ1-1, with D possibly matching TRBD1 (5 bases). CDR1 MNHNS and CDR2 SASEGT come from the germline V gene. This CDR3 region has 15 residues. Trimming stripped 6 bases from V and 0 bases from J, with 14 bases between. The CDR3 DNA follows: TGTGCCAGCAGGCCTATGACAGTAGTGAACACTGAAGCTTTCTTT. As protein: CASRPMTVVNTEAFF.

This sequence joins TRBV18 and TRBJ2-7; tentatively, D is TRBD1 (5 bases). Trimming removed 3 bases at V and 3 bases at J, with 15 bases between. CDR1 KGHSH and CDR2 LQKENI come from the germline V gene. The CDR3 extends over 15 amino acids. CDR3: CASSPGGRDSYEQYF. The DNA for the CDR3 is TGTGCCAGCTCACCTGGTGGCAGGGATAGCTACGAGCAGTACTTC.

The V call is TRBV28, the J call TRBJ1-2; the D gene is possibly TRBD1 (6 bases). Deletions cut 4 bases from V and 8 bases from J, with 14 bases between. The CDR3 totals 13 residues. Germline V gene sequence: CDR1 MDHEN, CDR2 SYDVKM. The CDR3 DNA reads as TGTGCCAGCAGTTCAGGGGTGATTTTGGGCTACACCTTC. This encodes CASSSGVILGYTF.